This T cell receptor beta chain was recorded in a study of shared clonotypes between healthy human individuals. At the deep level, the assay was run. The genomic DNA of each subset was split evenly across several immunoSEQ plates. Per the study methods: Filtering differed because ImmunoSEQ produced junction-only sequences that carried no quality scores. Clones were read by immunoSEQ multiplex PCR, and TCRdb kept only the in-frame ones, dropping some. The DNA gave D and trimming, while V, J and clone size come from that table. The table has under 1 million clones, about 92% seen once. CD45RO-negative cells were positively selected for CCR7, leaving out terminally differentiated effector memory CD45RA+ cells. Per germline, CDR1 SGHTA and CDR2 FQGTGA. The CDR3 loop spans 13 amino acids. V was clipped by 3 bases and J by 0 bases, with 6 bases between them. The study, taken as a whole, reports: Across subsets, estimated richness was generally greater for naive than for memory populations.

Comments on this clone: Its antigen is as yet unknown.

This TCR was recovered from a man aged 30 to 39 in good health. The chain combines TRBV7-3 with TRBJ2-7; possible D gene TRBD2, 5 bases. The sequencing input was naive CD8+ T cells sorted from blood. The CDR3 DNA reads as TGTGCCAGCAGCTTCAGCGGCTCCTACGAGCAGTACTTC. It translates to CASSFSGSYEQYF.